A single TCR beta chain is shown here with its context. What it binds is not known. Germline CDR1 and CDR2: SGHRS and YFSETQ. CDR3 size: 16 residues. Between the trimmed V and J ends, which lost 2 bases and 0 bases, there was a span of 12 bases. The sample is drawn from a study of OX40 agonist ivuxolimab in advanced cancers. Looking at the study overall: The dose of intravenous ivuxolimab that patients received every 2 weeks ranged from 0.01 to 10 mg/kg. Dose-escalation patients suffered from hepatocellular carcinoma, melanoma, renal cell or head and neck cancer.

Clones were sequenced by immunoSEQ multiplex PCR, and TCRdb holds only the in-frame ones, with some missing. The table records some 23,000 clones, 81% of them present only once. Findings and caveats of the study: Patients with a partial response at 0.1-3.0 mg/kg had among the lowest clonal expansion.

The chain links TRBV5-1 to TRBJ2-1; D is unresolved. The material sequenced was CD4+ or CD8+ T cells sorted from blood, taken in a trial of the OX40 agonist ivuxolimab. The receptor comes from an adult with an advanced solid tumor such as melanoma, head and neck, liver or kidney cancer. Here the CDR3 DNA reads TGCGCCAGCAGCTTCTCACTCCCAAGCTCCTACAATGAGCAGTTCTTC. Translated, it gives CASSFSLPSSYNEQFF.